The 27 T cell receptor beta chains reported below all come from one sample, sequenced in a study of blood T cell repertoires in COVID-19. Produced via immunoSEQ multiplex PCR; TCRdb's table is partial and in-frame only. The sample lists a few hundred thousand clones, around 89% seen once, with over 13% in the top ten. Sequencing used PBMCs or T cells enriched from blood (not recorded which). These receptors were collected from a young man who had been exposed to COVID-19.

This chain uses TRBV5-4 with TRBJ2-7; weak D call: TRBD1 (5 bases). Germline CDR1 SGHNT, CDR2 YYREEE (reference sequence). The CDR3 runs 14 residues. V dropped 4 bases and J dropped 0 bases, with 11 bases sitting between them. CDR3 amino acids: CASSIDSSSYEQYF. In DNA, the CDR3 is TGTGCCAGCAGCATCGACAGCAGCTCCTACGAGCAGTACTTC.

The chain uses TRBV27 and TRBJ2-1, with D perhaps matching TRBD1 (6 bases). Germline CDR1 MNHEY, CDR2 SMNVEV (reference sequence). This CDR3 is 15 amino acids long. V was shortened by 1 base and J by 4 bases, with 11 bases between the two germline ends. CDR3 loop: CASSLFRGLYNEQFF. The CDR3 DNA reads TGTGCCAGCAGTTTATTCAGGGGCCTTTACAATGAGCAGTTCTTC.

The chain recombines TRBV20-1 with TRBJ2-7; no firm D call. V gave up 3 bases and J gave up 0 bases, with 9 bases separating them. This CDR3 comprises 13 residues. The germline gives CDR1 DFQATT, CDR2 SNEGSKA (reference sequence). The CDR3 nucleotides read TGCAGTGCTAGTGGGTACAACTCCTACGAGCAGTACTTC. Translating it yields CSASGYNSYEQYF.

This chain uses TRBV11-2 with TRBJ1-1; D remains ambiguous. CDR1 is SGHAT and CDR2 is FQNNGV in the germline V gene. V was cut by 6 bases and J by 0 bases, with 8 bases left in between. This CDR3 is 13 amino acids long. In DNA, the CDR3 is TGTGCCAGCAGGACAATCATGAACACTGAAGCTTTCTTT. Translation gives CASRTIMNTEAFF.

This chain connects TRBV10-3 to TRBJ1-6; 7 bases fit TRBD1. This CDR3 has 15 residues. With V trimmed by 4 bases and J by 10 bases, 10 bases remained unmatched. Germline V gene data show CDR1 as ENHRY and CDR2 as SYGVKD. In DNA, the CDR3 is TGTGCCATCAGTGTAATACCGGGAGGGGGCTCACCCCTCCACTTT. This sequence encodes CAISVIPGGGSPLHF.

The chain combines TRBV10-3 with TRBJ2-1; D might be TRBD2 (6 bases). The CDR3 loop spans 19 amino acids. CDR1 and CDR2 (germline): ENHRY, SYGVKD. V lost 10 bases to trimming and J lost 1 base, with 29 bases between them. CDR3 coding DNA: TGTGCCACCTACCGGCCGGGGGAGGACTTGCGAGGGTCCTACAATGAGCAGTTCTTC. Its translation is CATYRPGEDLRGSYNEQFF.

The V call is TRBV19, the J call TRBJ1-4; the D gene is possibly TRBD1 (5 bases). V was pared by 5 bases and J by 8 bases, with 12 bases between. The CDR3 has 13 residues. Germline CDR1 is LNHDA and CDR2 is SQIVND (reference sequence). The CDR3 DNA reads TGTGCCAGTAGTCCAGAGCAGGGAGAAAAACTGTTTTTT. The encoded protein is CASSPEQGEKLFF.

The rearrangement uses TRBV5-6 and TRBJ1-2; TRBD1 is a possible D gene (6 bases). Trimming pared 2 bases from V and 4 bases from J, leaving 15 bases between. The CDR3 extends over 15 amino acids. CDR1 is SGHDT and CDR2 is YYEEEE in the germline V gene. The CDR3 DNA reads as TGTGCCAGCAGCTTCGGGACACCATTACTCTATGGCTACACCTTC. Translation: CASSFGTPLLYGYTF.

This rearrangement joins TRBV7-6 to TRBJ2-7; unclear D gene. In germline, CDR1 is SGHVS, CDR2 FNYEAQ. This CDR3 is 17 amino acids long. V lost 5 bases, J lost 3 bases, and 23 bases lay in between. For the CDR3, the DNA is TGTGCCAGCAGCCCCAGACCCAGCAGCGCCAGATTCTACGAGCAGTACTTC. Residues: CASSPRPSSARFYEQYF.

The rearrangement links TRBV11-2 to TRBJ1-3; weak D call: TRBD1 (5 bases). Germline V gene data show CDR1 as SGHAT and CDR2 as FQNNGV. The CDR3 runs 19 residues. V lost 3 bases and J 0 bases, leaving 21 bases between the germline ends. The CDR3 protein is CASSFSGGYGPNSGNTIYF. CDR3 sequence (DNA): TGTGCCAGCAGCTTCAGCGGGGGATACGGCCCCAACTCTGGAAACACCATATATTTT.

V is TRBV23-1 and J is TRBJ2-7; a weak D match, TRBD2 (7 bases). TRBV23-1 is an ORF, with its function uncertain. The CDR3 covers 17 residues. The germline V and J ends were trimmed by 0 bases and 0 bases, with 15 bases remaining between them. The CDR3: CASSQSSAGAPSYEQYF. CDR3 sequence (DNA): TGCGCCAGCAGTCAATCGTCGGCGGGGGCCCCCTCCTACGAGCAGTACTTC.

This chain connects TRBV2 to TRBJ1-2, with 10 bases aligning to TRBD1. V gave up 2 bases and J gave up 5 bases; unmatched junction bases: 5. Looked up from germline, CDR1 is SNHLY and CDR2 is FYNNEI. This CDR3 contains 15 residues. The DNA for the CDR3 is TGTGCCAGCAGTGAAAGACAGGGGGCGATATATGGCTACACCTTC. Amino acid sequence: CASSERQGAIYGYTF.

CDR3 loop: CASSDERIYSNQPQHF. As DNA, the CDR3 is TGTGCCAGCAGTGATGAGCGGATTTATAGCAATCAGCCCCAGCATTTT. V is TRBV6-1 and J is TRBJ1-5; D gene uncertain. Trimming took 3 bases from V and 0 from J, leaving 12 bases between them. CDR3 size: 16 residues. Germline V lookup: CDR1 MNHNS, CDR2 SASEGT.

CDR3 residues: CASSGEYEQYF. Written as DNA, the CDR3 is TGTGCCAGCAGTGGGGAGTACGAGCAGTACTTC. The chain couples TRBV25-1 to TRBJ2-7; the D gene is possibly TRBD2 (5 bases). The V gene's germline CDR1 is MGHDK and CDR2 SYGVNS. V lost 4 bases and J lost 4, with 5 bases in between. This CDR3 comprises 11 residues.

CDR3 nucleotides: TGTGCCAGCAGACAGCTAGCGTCAATCCACGAGCAGTACTTC. Translation gives CASRQLASIHEQYF. The V and J genes are TRBV6-4 and TRBJ2-7; D is possibly TRBD2 (6 bases). Per germline, CDR1 MRHNA and CDR2 SNTAGT. With 6 bases removed from V and 5 bases from J, the gap between germline ends came to 17 bases. The CDR3 is 14 amino acids.

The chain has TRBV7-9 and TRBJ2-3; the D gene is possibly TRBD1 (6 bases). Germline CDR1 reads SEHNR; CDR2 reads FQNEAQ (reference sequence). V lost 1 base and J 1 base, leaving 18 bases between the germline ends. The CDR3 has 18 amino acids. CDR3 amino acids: CASSLEGQKRDRTDTQYF. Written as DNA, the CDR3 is TGTGCCAGCAGCTTAGAAGGACAGAAACGGGATCGCACAGATACGCAGTATTTT.

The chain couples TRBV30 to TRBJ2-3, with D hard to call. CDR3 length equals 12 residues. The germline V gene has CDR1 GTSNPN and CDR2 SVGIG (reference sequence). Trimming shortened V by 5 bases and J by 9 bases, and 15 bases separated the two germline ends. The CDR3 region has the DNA TGTGCCTGGGCCCCCTCTGAGATAACGCAGTATTTT. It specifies CAWAPSEITQYF.

DNA of the CDR3: TGTGCCAGCAGCTCATCCTTAGCCTACGAGCAGTACTTC. Translation: CASSSSLAYEQYF. The chain combines TRBV7-3 with TRBJ2-7, with D uncertain. Germline V lookup: CDR1 SGHTA, CDR2 FQGTGA. Trimming took 4 bases from V and 2 from J, leaving 9 bases between them. The CDR3 contains 13 residues. Combining the CDR3 with reference TRBV7-3 and TRBJ2-7 gives the whole variable domain GAGVSQTPSNKVTEKGKYVELRCDPISGHTALYWYRQSLGQGPEFLIYFQGTGAADDSGLPNDRFFAVRPEGSVSTLKIQRTERGDSAVYLCASSSSLAYEQYFGPGTRLTVT.

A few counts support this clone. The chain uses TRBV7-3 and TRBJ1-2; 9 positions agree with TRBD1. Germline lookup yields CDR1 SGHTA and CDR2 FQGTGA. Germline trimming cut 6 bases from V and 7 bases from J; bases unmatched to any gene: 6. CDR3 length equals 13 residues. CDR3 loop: CASSPGQGFGYTF. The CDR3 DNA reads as TGTGCCAGCAGTCCCGGACAGGGGTTTGGCTACACCTTC.

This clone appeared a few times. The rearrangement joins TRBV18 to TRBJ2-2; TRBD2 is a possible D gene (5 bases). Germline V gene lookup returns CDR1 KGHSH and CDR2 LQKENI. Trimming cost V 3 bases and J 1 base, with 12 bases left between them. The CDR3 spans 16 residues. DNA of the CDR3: TGTGCCAGCTCACCCGAGGAGCGGCTGAACACCGGGGAGCTGTTTTTT. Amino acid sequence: CASSPEERLNTGELFF.

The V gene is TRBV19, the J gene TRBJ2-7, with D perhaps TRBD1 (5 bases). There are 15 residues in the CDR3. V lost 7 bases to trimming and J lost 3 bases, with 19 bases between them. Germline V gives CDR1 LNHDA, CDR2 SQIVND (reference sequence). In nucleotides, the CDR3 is TGTGCCAGTAAAGTTAATTCGCAGGGCGACTACGAGCAGTACTTC. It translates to CASKVNSQGDYEQYF.

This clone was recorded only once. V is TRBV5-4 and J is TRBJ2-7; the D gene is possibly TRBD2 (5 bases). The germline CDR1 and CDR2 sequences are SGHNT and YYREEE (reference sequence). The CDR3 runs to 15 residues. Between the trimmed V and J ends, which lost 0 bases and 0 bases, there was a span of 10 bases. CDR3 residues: CASSLGGLSSYEQYF. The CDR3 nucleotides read TGTGCCAGCAGCTTGGGAGGGCTTAGCTCCTACGAGCAGTACTTC.

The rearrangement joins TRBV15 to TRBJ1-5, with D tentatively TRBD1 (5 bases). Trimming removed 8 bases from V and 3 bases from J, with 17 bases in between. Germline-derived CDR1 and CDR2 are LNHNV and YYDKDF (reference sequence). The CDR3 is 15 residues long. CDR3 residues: CATRGVGYTNQPQHF. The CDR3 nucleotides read TGTGCCACCCGGGGGGTGGGATATACCAATCAGCCCCAGCATTTT.

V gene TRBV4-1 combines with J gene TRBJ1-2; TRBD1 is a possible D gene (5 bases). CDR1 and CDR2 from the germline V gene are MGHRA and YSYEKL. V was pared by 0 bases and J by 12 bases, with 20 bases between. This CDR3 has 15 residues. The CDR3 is CASSQEGTVPRGDTF. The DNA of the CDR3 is TGCGCCAGCAGCCAAGAGGGGACGGTCCCACGGGGGGACACCTTC.

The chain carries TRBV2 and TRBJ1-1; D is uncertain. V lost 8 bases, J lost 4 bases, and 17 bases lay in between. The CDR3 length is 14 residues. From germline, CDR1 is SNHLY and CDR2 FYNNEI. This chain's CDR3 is CASSGLDGGTEAFF. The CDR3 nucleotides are TGTGCCAGCTCCGGTCTTGACGGAGGCACTGAAGCTTTCTTT.

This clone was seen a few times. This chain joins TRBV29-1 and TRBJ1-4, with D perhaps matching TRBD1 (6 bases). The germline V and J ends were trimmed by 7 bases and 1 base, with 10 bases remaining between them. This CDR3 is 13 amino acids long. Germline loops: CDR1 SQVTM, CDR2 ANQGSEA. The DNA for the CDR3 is TGCAGCGCCCACAGGGTAACTAATGAAAAACTGTTTTTT. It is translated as CSAHRVTNEKLFF.

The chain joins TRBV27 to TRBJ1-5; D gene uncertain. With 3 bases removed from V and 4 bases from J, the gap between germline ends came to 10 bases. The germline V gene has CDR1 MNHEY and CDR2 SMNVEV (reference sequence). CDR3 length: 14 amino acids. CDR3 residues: CASSLWGENQPQHF. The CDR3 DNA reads TGTGCCAGCAGTTTGTGGGGAGAGAATCAGCCCCAGCATTTT.